The clone carrying this TCR beta chain was counted many times. This sample stems from a study of T-cell reconstitution after alpha-beta-depleted transplantation in children. Unique molecular identifiers were incorporated into the prepared TCRbeta library. TCRdb redid the calling of the PCR reads with MiXCR, one entry per CDR3 protein. Found here are roughly 300,000 distinct CDR3 sequences, 10% to 13% of them singletons; the top ten hold about 2.3%. Germline V gives CDR1 SGHRS, CDR2 YFSETQ. The ends lost 3 bases at V and 2 bases at J; junction bases unmatched: 8. This CDR3 comprises 16 residues. The sample was PBMCs from the stem cell graft donor, taken from the stem cell graft. V gene TRBV5-1 combines with J gene TRBJ1-5, with 7 bases lining up with TRBD1. The source of this sequence is a human donor who donated a stem cell graft to a child with acute lymphoblastic leukemia. The CDR3 protein is CASSSEPGGRNQPQHF. CDR3 bases: TGCGCCAGCAGCTCCGAACCAGGGGGACGCAATCAGCCCCAGCATTTT.